Listed below are T cell receptor beta chains from one sample, sequenced in a study of blood T cell repertoires in COVID-19. Some clones are missing from TCRdb's copy, which holds only in-frame ones; the method was immunoSEQ multiplex PCR. Seen here are over 55,000 clones, about 80% observed once, and the top ten hold 35%. Source material: peripheral blood. The receptor set was obtained from a woman between 65 and 79 years old with acute or convalescent COVID-19. The CDR3 runs from the conserved cysteine through the conserved F or W.

CDR3 length | V gene | CDR3 protein
15 | TRBV6-5 | CASTHRGNSNQPQHF
19 | TRBV27 | CASSPRDRGRYGDTGELFF
15 | TRBV6-6 | CASSRSGTVNTEAFF
15 | TRBV7-9 | CASSLAGQATDEQYF
15 | TRBV2 | CASSVRANSNQPQHF
16 | TRBV5-1 | CASSPIAGANTGELFF
12 | TRBV6-1 | CASSESGGLAFF
15 | TRBV9 | CASSVGGQRFEALHF
16 | TRBV6-6 | CASSFDLTPTTGELFF
15 | TRBV7-2 | CASSLALADPYEQYF
16 | TRBV4-2 | CASSYRQGEVSQPQHF
15 | TRBV18 | CASSLPGQGIYEQFF
18 | TRBV28 | CASTPVGDRESETYEQYF
13 | TRBV5-6 | CASSSDSINEQFF
14 | TRBV5-1 | CASSLAARGTEAFF
12 | TRBV12-3/TRBV12-4 | CASSLQQGEQFF
14 | TRBV5-6 | CASSQLRASNEQFF
16 | TRBV2 | CASRDAGYATNEKLFF
16 | TRBV6-1 | CASSASDKRMNTEAFF
18 | TRBV28 | CASSLPLQGAFTNYGYTF
12 | TRBV19 | CASSWRDTEAFF
15 | TRBV2 | CASSELGQSNQPQHF
14 | TRBV7-9 | CASSQSATNHGYTF
13 | TRBV7-3 | CASSLEDDTEAFF
15 | TRBV3-1/TRBV3-2 | CASSQGQGSYQPQHF
19 | TRBV5-5 | CASSLRSTPGTGLNTEAFF
16 | TRBV4-2 | CASSLSQGGENTEAFF
15 | TRBV5-6 | CASSLQGGGLNEQFF
14 | TRBV3-1/TRBV3-2 | CASSQETENSPLHF
13 | TRBV5-1 | CASSFVLNTEAFF
13 | TRBV7-8 | CASSFGFDSPLHF
12 | TRBV12-5 | CASVEGKDGYTF
14 | TRBV5-4 | CASSPGLENYEQYF
13 | TRBV12-3/TRBV12-4 | CASSFFNENEQYF
16 | TRBV3-1/TRBV3-2 | CASSQLAGGLPYEQYF
12 | TRBV27 | CATRDRVGGYTF
16 | TRBV4-1 | CASSQEGQGLNQPQHF